This is a list of T cell receptor beta chains from one sample in a study of T cell responses to AZD1222 COVID-19 vaccine. Assay: immunoSEQ multiplex PCR; the TCRdb copy retains only in-frame clones and omits some. Among 120,000 to 150,000 clones listed, 90% to 95% were seen once. This sample comprised peripheral blood, obtained on day 0 of AZD1222 vaccination. These receptors were taken from an adult in good health. Both conserved end residues are part of each CDR3. A D gene is named only where the DNA matches it firmly. Some rows mark clone size as missing; the rest say once, few, many or name a class of expanded clone.

TRBV10-1	TRBJ2-5	-	TRBD1	CASSEETGLLSETQYF	TGCGCCAGCAGTGAGGAGACAGGGCTGCTGTCAGAGACCCAGTACTTC
TRBV6-1	TRBJ2-1	-	-	CASSEGRVNEQFF	TGTGCCAGCAGTGAAGGGAGGGTAAATGAGCAGTTCTTC
TRBV5-8	TRBJ2-3	-	-	CASSLGTEQTSTDTQYF	TGTGCCAGCAGCCTAGGGACCGAGCAGACTAGCACAGATACGCAGTATTTT
TRBV28	TRBJ2-2	-	-	CASSLEVVTGELFF	TGTGCCAGCAGTTTAGAGGTTGTCACCGGGGAGCTGTTTTTT
TRBV7-9	TRBJ2-1	-	-	CASSSRPLGNEQFF	TGTGCCAGCAGCTCACGACCCTTGGGGAATGAGCAGTTCTTC
TRBV2	TRBJ2-7	-	-	CASSERGATGYEQYF	TGTGCCAGCAGTGAACGGGGAGCAACCGGCTACGAGCAGTACTTC
TRBV5-4	TRBJ2-7	few	-	CASSLEVGALYEQYF	TGTGCCAGCAGCTTGGAAGTGGGGGCGCTTTACGAGCAGTACTTC
TRBV29-1	TRBJ1-2	-	-	CSVPRGINYGYTF	TGCAGCGTCCCCCGGGGAATTAACTATGGCTACACCTTC
TRBV6-1	TRBJ1-2	-	-	CASSEVLRNYGYTF	TGTGCCAGCAGTGAAGTGCTGAGAAACTATGGCTACACCTTC
TRBV15	TRBJ1-1	-	TRBD1	CATSRSGAGGTEAFF	TGTGCCACCAGCAGATCCGGGGCAGGGGGCACTGAAGCTTTCTTT
TRBV30	TRBJ2-1	-	-	CAWSSMYEQFF	TGTGCCTGGAGTTCGATGTATGAGCAGTTCTTC
TRBV28	TRBJ1-5	-	-	CASIRDSLNQPQHF	TGTGCCAGCATACGGGATTCACTTAATCAGCCCCAGCATTTT
TRBV27	TRBJ1-1	-	-	CASSSQVFNTEAFF	TGTGCCAGCAGTTCCCAAGTATTTAACACTGAAGCTTTCTTT
TRBV7-8	TRBJ1-4	-	-	CASSLDGRATNEKLFF	TGTGCCAGCAGCTTAGATGGGAGGGCAACTAATGAAAAACTGTTTTTT
TRBV11-2	TRBJ2-2	-	-	CASSPQLVGGELFF	TGTGCCAGCAGCCCTCAATTAGTGGGCGGGGAGCTGTTTTTT
TRBV27	TRBJ2-7	-	TRBD2	CASSFGTSGSYEQYF	TGTGCCAGCAGTTTTGGGACTAGCGGGAGCTACGAGCAGTACTTC
TRBV7-2	TRBJ2-5	-	-	CASSPNPAPQGETQYF	TGTGCCAGCAGCCCGAACCCCGCACCTCAGGGGGAGACCCAGTACTTC
TRBV7-3	TRBJ2-3	-	-	CASSLTAVQDTQYF	TGTGCCAGCAGCTTGACGGCAGTGCAAGATACGCAGTATTTT
TRBV28	TRBJ1-5	-	TRBD1	CASSFQEGATQYSNQPQHF	TGTGCCAGCAGTTTTCAGGAGGGGGCGACCCAATATAGCAATCAGCCCCAGCATTTT
TRBV3-1/TRBV3-2	TRBJ2-2	-	-	CASSQDRWSPGTNANTGELFF	TGTGCCAGCAGCCAAGATCGATGGTCACCCGGGACAAACGCGAACACCGGGGAGCTGTTTTTT
TRBV11-2	TRBJ2-1	-	TRBD1	CASSLDWQGDEQFF	TGTGCCAGCAGCTTAGATTGGCAGGGGGATGAGCAGTTCTTC
TRBV11-3	TRBJ2-1	-	TRBD2	CASSLGRTSGRGEQFF	TGTGCCAGCAGCTTAGGGCGGACTAGCGGGAGAGGTGAACAGTTCTTC
TRBV27	TRBJ1-2	-	-	CASSFGQGSYGYTF	TGTGCCAGCAGTTTCGGCCAGGGGAGCTATGGCTACACCTTC
TRBV4-3	TRBJ2-1	few	-	CASSQEPALQRANEQFF	TGCGCCAGCAGCCAAGAACCCGCACTCCAGAGGGCAAATGAGCAGTTCTTC
TRBV4-3	TRBJ1-5	few	-	CASSQDWGGRGQPQHF	TGCGCCAGCAGCCAAGATTGGGGGGGGCGTGGACAGCCCCAGCATTTT
TRBV6-5	TRBJ2-7	-	-	CASPPQGLVYEQYF	TGTGCCAGCCCCCCTCAGGGCCTTGTCTACGAGCAGTACTTC
TRBV7-8	TRBJ2-7	-	-	CASSLAESYEQYF	TGTGCCAGCAGCTTAGCCGAGTCCTACGAGCAGTACTTC
TRBV14	TRBJ2-1	-	TRBD2	CASSQDAGLADYNEQFF	TGTGCCAGCAGCCAAGACGCGGGACTAGCGGATTACAATGAGCAGTTCTTC
TRBV21-1	TRBJ2-6	-	-	CASSKGVILGLAGANSGANVLTF	TGTGCCAGCAGCAAAGGCGTCATCTTGGGACTAGCGGGAGCTAACTCTGGGGCCAACGTCCTGACTTTC
TRBV28	TRBJ2-2	-	TRBD2	CASSLSPWEGIPGELFF	TGTGCCAGCAGTTTATCCCCGTGGGAGGGGATACCCGGGGAGCTGTTTTTT
TRBV24-1	TRBJ1-5	-	-	CATLPIPGPSKPWYQPQHF	TGTGCCACCTTACCCATCCCGGGACCATCGAAACCTTGGTATCAGCCCCAGCATTTT
TRBV20-1	TRBJ1-1	-	-	CSASTVTEAFF	TGCAGTGCTAGTACAGTCACTGAAGCTTTCTTT
TRBV28	TRBJ2-5	once	-	CASSSPTGYQETQYF	TGTGCCAGCAGTTCACCAACAGGTTACCAAGAGACCCAGTACTTC
TRBV4-2	TRBJ1-2	-	TRBD1	CASSQEQGAANYGYTF	TGTGCCAGCAGCCAAGAACAGGGGGCAGCTAACTATGGCTACACCTTC
TRBV6-6	TRBJ2-7	-	TRBD1	CASSRTGVGIYEQYF	TGTGCCAGCAGTCGAACAGGGGTGGGGATCTACGAGCAGTACTTC
TRBV7-2	TRBJ1-4	few	-	CASSLGTENEKLFF	TGTGCCAGCAGCTTAGGGACCGAGAATGAAAAACTGTTTTTT
TRBV5-1	TRBJ2-1	-	-	CASSLEGYGGNEQFF	TGCGCCAGCAGCTTGGAGGGTTATGGTGGCAATGAGCAGTTCTTC
TRBV12-5	TRBJ2-7	-	-	CASGRDLYEQYF	TGTGCTAGTGGAAGAGACCTCTACGAGCAGTACTTC